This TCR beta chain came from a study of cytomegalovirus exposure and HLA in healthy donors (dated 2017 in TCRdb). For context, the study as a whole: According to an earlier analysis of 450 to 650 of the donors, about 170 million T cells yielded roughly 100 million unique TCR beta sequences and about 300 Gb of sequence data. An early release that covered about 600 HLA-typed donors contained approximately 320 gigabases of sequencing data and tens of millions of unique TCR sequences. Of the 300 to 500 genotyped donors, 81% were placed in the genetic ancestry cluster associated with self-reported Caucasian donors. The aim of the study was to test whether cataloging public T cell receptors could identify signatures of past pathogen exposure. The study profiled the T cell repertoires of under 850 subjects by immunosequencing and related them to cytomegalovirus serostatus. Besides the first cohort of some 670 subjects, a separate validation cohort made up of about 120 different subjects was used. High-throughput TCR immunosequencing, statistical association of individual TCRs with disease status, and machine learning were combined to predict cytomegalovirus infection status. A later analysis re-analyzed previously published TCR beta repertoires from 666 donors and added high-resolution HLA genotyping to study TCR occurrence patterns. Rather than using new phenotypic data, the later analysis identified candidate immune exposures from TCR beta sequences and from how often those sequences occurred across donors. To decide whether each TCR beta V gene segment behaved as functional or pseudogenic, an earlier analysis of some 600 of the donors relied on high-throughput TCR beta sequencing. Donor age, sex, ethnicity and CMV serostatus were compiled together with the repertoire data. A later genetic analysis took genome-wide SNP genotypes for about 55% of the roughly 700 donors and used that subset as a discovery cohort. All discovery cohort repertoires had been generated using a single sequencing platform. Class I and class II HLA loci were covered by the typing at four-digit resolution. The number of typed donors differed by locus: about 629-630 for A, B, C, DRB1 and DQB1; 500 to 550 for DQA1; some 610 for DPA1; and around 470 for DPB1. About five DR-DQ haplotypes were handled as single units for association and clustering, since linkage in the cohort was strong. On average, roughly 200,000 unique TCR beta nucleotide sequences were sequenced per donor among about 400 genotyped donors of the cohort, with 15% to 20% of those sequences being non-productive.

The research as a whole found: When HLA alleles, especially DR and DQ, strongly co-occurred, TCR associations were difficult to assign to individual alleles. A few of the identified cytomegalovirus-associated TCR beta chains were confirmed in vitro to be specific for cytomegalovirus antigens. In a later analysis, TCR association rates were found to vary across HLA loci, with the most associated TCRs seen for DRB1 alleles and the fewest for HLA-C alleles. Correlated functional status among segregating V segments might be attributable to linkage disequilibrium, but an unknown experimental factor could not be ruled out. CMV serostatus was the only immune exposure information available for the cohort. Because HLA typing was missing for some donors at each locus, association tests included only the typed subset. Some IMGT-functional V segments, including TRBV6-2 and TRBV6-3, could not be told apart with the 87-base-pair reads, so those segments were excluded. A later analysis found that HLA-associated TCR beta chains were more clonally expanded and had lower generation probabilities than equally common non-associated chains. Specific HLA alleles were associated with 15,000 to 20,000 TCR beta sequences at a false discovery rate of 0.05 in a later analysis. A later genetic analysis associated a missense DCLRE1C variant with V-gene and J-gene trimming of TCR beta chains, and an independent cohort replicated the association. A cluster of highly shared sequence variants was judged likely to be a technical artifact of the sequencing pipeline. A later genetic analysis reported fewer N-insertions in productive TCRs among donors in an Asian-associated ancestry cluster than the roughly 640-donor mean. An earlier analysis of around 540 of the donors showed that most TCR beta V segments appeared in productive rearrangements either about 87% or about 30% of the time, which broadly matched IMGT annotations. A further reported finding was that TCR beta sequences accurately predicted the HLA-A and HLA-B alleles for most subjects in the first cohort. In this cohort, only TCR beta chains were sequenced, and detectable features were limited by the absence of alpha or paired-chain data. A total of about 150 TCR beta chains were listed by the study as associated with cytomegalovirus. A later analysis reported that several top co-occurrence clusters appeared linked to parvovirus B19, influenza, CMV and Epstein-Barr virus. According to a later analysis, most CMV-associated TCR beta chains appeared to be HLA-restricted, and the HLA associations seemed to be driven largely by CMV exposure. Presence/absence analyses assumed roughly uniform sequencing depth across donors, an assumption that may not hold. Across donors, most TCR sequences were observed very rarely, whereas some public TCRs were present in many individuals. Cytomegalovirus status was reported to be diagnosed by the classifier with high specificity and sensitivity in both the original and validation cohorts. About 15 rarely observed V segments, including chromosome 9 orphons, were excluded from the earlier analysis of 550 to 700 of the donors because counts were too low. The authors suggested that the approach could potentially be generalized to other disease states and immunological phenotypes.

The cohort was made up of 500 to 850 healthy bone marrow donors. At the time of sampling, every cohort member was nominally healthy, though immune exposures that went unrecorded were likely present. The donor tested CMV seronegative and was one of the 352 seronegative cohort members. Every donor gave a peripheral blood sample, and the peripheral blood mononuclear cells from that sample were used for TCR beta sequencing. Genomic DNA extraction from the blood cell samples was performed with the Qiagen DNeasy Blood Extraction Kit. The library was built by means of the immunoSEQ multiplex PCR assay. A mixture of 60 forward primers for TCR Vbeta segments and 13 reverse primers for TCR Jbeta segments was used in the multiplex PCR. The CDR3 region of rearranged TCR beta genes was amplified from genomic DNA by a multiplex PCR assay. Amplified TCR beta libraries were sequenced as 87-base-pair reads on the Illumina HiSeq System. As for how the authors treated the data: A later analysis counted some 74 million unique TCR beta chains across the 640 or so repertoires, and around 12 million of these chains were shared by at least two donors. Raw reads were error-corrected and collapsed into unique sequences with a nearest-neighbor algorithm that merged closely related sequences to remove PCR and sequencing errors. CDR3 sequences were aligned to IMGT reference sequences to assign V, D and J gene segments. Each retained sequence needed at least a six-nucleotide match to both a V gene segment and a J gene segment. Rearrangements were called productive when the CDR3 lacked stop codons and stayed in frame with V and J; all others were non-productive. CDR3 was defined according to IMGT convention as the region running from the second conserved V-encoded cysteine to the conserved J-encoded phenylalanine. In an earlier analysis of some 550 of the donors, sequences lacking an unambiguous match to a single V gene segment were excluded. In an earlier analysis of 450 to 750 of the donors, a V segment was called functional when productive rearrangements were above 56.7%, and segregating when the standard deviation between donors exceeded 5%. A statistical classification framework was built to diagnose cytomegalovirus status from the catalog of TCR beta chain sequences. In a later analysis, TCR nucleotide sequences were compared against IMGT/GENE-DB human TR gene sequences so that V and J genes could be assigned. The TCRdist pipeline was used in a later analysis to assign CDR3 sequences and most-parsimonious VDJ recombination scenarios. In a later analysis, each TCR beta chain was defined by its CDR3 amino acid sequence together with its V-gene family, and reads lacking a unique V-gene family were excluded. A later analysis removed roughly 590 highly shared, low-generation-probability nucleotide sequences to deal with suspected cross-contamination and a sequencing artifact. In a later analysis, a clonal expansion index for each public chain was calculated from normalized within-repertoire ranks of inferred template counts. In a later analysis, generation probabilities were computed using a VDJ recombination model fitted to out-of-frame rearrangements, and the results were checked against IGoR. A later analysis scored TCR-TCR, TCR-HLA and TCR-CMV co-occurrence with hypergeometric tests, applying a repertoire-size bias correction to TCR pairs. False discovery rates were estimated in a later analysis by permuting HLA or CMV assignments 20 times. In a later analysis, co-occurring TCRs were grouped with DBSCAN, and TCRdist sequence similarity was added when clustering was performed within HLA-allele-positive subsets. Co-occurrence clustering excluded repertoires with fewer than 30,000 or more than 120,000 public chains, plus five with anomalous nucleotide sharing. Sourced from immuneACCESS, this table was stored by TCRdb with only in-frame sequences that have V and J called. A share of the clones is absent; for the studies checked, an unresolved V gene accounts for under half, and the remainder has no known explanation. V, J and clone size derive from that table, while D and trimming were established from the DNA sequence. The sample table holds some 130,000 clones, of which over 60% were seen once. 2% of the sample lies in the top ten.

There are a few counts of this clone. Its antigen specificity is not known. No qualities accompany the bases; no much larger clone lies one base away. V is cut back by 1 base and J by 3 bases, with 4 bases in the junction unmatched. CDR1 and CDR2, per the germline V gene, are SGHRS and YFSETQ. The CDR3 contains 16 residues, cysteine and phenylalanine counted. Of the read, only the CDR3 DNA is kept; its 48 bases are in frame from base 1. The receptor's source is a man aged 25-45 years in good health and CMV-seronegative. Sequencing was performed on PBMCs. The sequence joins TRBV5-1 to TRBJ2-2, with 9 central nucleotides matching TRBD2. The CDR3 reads CASSLNPSGDTGELFF. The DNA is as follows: TGCGCCAGCAGCTTGAATCCTAGCGGGGACACCGGGGAGCTGTTTTTT. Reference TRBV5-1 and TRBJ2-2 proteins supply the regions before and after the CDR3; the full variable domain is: KAGVTQTPRYLIKTRGQQVTLSCSPISGHRSVSWYQQTPGQGLQFLFEYFSETQRNKGNFPGRFSGRQFSNSRSEMNVSTLELGDSALYLCASSLNPSGDTGELFFGEGSRLTVL.